This TCR beta chain was identified in a study of blood T cell repertoires in COVID-19. Turning to the study itself: Acute-phase and convalescent COVID-19 samples originated in the United States, Italy and Spain.

The data were produced by immunoSEQ multiplex PCR, yet TCRdb's version contains in-frame clones alone and is incomplete. The repertoire holds around 190,000 clones, with about nine tenths as singletons. Germline CDR1 is SQVTM and CDR2 is ANQGSEA. V was cut by 0 bases and J by 4 bases, with 15 bases left in between. The CDR3 contains 15 residues. This receptor was obtained from a man aged 18 to 30 with acute COVID-19. This rearrangement joins TRBV29-1 to TRBJ1-2, with D possibly TRBD1 on 6 matching bases. The specimen was PBMCs or T cells enriched from blood (not recorded which). CDR3 in amino acids: CSVEDPRGKVYGYTF. The DNA of the CDR3 is TGCAGCGTTGAAGATCCCAGGGGAAAGGTCTATGGCTACACCTTC.